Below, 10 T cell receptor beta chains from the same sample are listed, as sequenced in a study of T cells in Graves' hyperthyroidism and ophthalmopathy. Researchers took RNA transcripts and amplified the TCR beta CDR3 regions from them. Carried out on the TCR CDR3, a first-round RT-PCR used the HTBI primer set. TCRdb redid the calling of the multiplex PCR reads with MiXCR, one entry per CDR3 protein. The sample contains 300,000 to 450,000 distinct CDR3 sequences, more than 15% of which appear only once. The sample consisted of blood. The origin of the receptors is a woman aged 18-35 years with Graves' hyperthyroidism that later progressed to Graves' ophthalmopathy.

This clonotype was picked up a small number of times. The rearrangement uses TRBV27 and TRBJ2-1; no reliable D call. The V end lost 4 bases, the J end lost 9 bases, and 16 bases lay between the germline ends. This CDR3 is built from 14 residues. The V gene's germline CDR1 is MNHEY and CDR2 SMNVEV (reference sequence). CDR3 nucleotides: TGTGCCAGCAGTTCCTCCCTGGACGGAATTGAGCAGTTCTTC. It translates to CASSSSLDGIEQFF.

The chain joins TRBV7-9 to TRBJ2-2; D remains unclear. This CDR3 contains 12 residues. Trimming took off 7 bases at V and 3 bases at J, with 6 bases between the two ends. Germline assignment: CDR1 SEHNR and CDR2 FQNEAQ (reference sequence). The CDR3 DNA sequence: TGTGCCAGCAACTCTTACACCGGGGAGCTGTTTTTT. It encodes CASNSYTGELFF.

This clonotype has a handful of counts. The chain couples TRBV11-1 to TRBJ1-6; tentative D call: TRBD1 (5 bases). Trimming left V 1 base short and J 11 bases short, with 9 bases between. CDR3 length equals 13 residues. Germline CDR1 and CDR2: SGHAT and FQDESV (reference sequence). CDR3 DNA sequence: TGTGCCAGCAGCTTAGGATGGGGCGCACCCCTCCACTTT. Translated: CASSLGWGAPLHF.

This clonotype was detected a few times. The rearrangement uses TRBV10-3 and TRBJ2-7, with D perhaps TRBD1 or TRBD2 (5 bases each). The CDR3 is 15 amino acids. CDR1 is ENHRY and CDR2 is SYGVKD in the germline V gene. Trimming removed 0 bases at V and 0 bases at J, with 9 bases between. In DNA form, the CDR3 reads TGTGCCATCAGTGAGTCGAGGGACGGCTCCTACGAGCAGTACTTC. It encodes CAISESRDGSYEQYF.

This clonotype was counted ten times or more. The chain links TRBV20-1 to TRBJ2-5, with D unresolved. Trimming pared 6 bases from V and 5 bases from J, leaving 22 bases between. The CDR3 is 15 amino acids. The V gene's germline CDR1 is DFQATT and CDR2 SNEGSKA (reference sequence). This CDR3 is CSAPHKAWFLETQYF. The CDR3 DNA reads TGCAGTGCGCCCCATAAGGCATGGTTTTTGGAGACCCAGTACTTC.

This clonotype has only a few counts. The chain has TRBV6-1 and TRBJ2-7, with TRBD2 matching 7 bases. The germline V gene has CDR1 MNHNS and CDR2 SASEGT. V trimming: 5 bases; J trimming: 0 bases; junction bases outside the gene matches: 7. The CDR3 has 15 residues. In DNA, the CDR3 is TGTGCCAGCAGTCGAACAGCGGGGACCTCCTACGAGCAGTACTTC. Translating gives CASSRTAGTSYEQYF.

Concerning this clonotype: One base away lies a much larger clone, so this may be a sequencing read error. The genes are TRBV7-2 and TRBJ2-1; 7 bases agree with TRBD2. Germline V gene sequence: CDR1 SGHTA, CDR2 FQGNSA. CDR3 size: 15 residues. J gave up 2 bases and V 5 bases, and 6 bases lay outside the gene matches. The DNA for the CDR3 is TGTGCCAGCAGCATCCTAGCGGCTCCCTACAATGAGCAGTTCTTC. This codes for CASSILAAPYNEQFF.

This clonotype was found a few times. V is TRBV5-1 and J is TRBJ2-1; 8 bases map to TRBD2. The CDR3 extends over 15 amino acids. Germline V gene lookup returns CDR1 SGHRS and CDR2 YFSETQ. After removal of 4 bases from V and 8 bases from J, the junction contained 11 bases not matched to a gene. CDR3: CASSGGTRGVDEQFF. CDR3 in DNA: TGCGCCAGCAGCGGCGGGACTAGGGGGGTCGATGAGCAGTTCTTC.

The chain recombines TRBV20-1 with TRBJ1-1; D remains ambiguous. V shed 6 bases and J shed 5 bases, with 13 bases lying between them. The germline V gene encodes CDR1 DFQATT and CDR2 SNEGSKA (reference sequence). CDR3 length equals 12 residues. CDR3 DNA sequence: TGCAGTGCCCCGGACTTAAATACTGAAGCTTTCTTT. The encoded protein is CSAPDLNTEAFF.

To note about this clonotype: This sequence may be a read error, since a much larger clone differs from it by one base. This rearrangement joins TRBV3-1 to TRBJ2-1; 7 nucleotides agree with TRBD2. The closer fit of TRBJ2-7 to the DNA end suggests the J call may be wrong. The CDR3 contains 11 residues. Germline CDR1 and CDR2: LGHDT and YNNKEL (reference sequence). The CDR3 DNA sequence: TGTGCTTCTAGCGGCTACAATGAGCAGTACTTC. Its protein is CASSGYNEQYF.